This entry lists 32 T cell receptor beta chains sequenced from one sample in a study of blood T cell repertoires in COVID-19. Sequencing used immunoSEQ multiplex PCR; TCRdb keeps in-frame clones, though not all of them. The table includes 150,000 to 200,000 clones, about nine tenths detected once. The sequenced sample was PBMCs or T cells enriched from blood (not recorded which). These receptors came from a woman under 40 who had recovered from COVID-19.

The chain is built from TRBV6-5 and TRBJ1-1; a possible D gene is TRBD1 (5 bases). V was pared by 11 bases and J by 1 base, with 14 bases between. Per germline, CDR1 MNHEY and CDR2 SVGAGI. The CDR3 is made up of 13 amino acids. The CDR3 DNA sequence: TGTGCCGGCCCGGGGGTCTGGAACACTGAAGCTTTCTTT. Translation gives CAGPGVWNTEAFF.

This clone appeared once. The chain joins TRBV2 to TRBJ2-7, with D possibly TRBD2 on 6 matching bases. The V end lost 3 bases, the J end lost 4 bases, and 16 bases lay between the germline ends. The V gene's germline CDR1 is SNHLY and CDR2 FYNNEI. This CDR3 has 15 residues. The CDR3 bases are TGTGCCAGCAGTGATATGTGGAGGGTAGAGTACGAGCAGTACTTC. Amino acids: CASSDMWRVEYEQYF.

CDR3 in amino acids: CASSIDLGYTF. The CDR3 nucleotides are TGTGCCAGTAGTATAGATCTTGGCTACACCTTC. This chain links TRBV19 with TRBJ1-2; D uncertain. V was cut by 0 bases and J by 7 bases, with 3 bases left in between. The V gene's germline CDR1 is LNHDA and CDR2 SQIVND (reference sequence). The CDR3 length is 11 residues.

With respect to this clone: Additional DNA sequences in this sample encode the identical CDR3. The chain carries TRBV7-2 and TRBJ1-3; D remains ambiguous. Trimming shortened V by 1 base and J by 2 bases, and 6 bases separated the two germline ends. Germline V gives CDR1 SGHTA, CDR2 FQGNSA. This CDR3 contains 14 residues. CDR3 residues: CASSLVRAGNTIYF. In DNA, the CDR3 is TGTGCCAGCAGCTTAGTCCGGGCTGGAAACACCATATATTTT.

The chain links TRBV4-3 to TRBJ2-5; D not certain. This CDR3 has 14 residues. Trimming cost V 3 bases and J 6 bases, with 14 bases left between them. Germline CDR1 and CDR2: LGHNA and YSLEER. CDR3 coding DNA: TGCGCCAGCAGCCAGAATGCCCAGCGACAGACCCAGTACTTC. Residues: CASSQNAQRQTQYF.

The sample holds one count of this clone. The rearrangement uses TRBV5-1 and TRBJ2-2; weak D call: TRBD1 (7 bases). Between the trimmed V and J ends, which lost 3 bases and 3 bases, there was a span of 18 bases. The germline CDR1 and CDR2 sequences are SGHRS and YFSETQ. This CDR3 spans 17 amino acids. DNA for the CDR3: TGCGCCAGCAGCTGGACAGGACCCTGGGGGGACACCGGGGAGCTGTTTTTT. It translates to CASSWTGPWGDTGELFF.

The chain's CDR3 is CASRPQGAGNTIYF. The DNA for the CDR3 is TGTGCCAGCAGACCACAGGGGGCCGGAAACACCATATATTTT. The chain joins TRBV7-3 to TRBJ1-3; 9 nucleotides line up with TRBD1. V lost 6 bases, J lost 4 bases, and 4 bases stayed unmatched. Per germline, CDR1 SGHTA and CDR2 FQGTGA. CDR3 length: 14 amino acids.

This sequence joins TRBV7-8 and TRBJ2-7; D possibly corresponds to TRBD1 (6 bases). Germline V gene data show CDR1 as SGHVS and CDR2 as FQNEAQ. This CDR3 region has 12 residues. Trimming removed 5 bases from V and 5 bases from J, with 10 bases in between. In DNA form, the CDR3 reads TGTGCCAGCAGCCCACAGGGTAACGAGCAGTACTTC. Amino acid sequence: CASSPQGNEQYF.

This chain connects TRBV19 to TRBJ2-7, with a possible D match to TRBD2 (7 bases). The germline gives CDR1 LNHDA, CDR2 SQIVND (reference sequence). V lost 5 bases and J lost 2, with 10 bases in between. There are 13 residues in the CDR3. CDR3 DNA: TGTGCCAGTAGTCTGCGGGGGCCCTACGAGCAGTACTTC. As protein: CASSLRGPYEQYF.

The CDR3 nucleotides read TGTGCCAGCAGTTTCGGGGGGTCGAAACTCCACTTT. It specifies CASSFGGSKLHF. J is TRBJ1-6 and V is TRBV12-3 or TRBV12-4, with TRBD1 as a possible D gene (5 bases). Trimming took off 3 bases at V and 16 bases at J, with 13 bases between the two ends. The CDR3 extends over 12 amino acids.

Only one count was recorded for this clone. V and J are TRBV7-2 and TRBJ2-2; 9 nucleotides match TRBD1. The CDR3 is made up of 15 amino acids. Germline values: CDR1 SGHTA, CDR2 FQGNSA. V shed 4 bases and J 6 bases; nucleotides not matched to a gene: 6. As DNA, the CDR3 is TGTGCCAGCAGCTCCCGACAGGGGGGGTCCGGGGAGCTGTTTTTT. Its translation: CASSSRQGGSGELFF.

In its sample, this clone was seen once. CDR3 sequence (DNA): TGTGCCAGCAGTGAAGGGAACAGGGGGTACTATGGCTACACCTTC. It codes for CASSEGNRGYYGYTF. This sequence joins TRBV6-1 and TRBJ1-2; 8 nucleotides match TRBD1. There are 15 residues in the CDR3. The junction had 4 bases not matched to a gene; V was cut back by 1 base and J by 3 bases. Germline V lookup: CDR1 MNHNS, CDR2 SASEGT.

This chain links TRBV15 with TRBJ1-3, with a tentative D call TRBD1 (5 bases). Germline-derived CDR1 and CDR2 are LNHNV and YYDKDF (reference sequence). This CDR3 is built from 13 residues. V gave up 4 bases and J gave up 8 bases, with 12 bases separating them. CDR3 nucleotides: TGTGCCACCAGCACCAGTGGGGCGGACACCATATATTTT. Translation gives CATSTSGADTIYF.

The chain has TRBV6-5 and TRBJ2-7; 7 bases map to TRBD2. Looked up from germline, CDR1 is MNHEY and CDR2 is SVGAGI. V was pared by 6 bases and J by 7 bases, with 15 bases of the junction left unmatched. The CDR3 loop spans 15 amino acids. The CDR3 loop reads CASSPSGGRSGEQYF. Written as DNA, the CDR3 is TGTGCCAGCAGCCCCTCGGGGGGTCGTTCGGGTGAGCAGTACTTC.

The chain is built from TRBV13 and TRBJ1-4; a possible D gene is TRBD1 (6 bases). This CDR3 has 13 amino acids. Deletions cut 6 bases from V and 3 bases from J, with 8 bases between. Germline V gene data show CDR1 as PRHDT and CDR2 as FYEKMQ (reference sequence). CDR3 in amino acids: CASRGQSNEKLFF. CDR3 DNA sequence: TGTGCCAGCAGAGGACAGTCTAATGAAAAACTGTTTTTT.

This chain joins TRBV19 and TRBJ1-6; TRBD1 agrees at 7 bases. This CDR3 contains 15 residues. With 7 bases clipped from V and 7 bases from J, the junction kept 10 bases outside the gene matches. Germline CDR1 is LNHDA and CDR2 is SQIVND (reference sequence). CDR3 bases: TGTGCCAGTAAACAGGGGACAATTATGAATTCACCCCTCCACTTT. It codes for CASKQGTIMNSPLHF.

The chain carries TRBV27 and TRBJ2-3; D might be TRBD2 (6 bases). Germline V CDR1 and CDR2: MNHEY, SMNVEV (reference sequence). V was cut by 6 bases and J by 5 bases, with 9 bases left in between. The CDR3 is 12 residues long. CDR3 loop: CASRERVDTQYF. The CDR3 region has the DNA TGTGCCAGCAGGGAGCGGGTAGATACGCAGTATTTT.

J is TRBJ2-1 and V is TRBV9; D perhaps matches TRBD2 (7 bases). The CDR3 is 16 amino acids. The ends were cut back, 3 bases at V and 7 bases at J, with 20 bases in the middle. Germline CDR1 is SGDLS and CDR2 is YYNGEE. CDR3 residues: CASSAPERGGGNEQFF. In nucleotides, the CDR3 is TGTGCCAGCAGCGCCCCTGAGCGGGGAGGGGGGAATGAGCAGTTCTTC.

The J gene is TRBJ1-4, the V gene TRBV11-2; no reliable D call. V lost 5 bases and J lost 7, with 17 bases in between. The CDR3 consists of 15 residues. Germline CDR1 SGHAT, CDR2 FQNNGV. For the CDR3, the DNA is TGTGCCAGCAGCCCGTCGGCTGTAGAGGGTGAAAAACTGTTTTTT. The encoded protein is CASSPSAVEGEKLFF.

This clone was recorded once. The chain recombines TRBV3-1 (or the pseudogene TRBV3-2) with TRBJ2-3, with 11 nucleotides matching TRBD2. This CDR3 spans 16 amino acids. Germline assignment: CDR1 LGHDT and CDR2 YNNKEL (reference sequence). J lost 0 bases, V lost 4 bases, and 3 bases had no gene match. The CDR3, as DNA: TGTGCCAGCAGCCCCGGGACTAGCGGAAGCACAGATACGCAGTATTTT. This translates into CASSPGTSGSTDTQYF.

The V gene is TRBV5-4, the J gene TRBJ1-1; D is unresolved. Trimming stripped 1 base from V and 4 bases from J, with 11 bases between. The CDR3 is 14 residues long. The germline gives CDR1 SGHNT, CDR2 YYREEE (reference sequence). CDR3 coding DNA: TGTGCCAGCAGCTTGTGGAATGCGGTCACTGAAGCTTTCTTT. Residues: CASSLWNAVTEAFF.

Written as DNA, the CDR3 is TGCAGCGTTGAATCCCTGGGAAACACCATATATTTT. As protein: CSVESLGNTIYF. V gene TRBV29-1 combines with J gene TRBJ1-3, with D unclear. Germline V gene sequence: CDR1 SQVTM, CDR2 ANQGSEA. The CDR3 has 12 residues. Trimming cost V 2 bases and J 4 bases, with 6 bases left between them.

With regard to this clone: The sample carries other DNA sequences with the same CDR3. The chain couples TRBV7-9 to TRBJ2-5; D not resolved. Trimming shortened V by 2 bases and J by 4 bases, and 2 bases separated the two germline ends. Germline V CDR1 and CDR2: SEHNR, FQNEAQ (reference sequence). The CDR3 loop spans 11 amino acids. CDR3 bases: TGTGCCAGCAGCTTACTAGAGACCCAGTACTTC. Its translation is CASSLLETQYF.

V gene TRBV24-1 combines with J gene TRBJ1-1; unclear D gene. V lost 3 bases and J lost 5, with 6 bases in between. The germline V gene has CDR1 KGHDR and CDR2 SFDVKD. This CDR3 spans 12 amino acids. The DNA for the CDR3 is TGTGCCACCAGTGATAGAGGAACTGAAGCTTTCTTT. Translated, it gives CATSDRGTEAFF.

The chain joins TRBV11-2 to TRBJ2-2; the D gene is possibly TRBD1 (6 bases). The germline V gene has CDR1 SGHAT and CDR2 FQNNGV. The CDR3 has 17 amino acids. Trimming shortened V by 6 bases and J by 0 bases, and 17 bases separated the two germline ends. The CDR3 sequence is CASRLRTGTTNTGELFF. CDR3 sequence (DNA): TGTGCCAGCAGACTTCGAACCGGGACAACGAACACCGGGGAGCTGTTTTTT.

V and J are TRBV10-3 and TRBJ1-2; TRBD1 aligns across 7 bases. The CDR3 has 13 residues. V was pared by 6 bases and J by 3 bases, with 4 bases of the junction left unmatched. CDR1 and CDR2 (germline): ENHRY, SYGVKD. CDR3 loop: CAISLTGDYGYTF. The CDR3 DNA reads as TGTGCCATCAGCCTAACAGGGGACTATGGCTACACCTTC.

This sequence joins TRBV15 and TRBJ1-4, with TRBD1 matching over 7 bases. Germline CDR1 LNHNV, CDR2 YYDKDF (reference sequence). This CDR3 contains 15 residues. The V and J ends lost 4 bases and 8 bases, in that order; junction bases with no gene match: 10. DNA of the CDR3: TGTGCCACCAGCAAGTCGGACAGGTTCGGCGAAAAACTGTTTTTT. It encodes CATSKSDRFGEKLFF. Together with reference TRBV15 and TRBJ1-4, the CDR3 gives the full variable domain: DAMVIQNPRYQVTQFGKPVTLSCSQTLNHNVMYWYQQKSSQAPKLLFHYYDKDFNNEADTPDNFQSRRPNTSFCFLDIRSPGLGDTAMYLCATSKSDRFGEKLFFGSGTQLSVL.

DNA for the CDR3: TGTGCCAGCAGCCCCCGGGACAGGGGACATGAGCAGTTCTTC. It codes for CASSPRDRGHEQFF. The V gene is TRBV11-3, the J gene TRBJ2-1, with 10 bases aligning to TRBD1. V lost 5 bases, J lost 8 bases, and 6 bases stayed unmatched. Germline loops: CDR1 SGHNT, CDR2 YENEEA. This CDR3 is built from 14 residues. Variable domain in full (rest from reference TRBV11-3 and TRBJ2-1): EAGVVQSPRYKIIEKKQPVAFWCNPISGHNTLYWYLQNLGQGPELLIRYENEEAVDDSQLPKDRFSAERLKGVDSTLKIQPAELGDSAVYLCASSPRDRGHEQFFGPGTRLTVL.

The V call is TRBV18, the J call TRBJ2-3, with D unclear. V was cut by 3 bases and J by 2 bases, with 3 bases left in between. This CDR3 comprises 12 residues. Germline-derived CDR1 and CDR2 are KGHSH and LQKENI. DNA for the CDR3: TGTGCCAGCTCACCCTACACAGATACGCAGTATTTT. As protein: CASSPYTDTQYF.

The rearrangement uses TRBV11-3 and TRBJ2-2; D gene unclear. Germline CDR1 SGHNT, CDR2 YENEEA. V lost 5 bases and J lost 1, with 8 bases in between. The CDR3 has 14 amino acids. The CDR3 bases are TGTGCCAGCAGCATACTCCAGAACACCGGGGAGCTGTTTTTT. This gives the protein CASSILQNTGELFF. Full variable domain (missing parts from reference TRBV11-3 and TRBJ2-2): EAGVVQSPRYKIIEKKQPVAFWCNPISGHNTLYWYLQNLGQGPELLIRYENEEAVDDSQLPKDRFSAERLKGVDSTLKIQPAELGDSAVYLCASSILQNTGELFFGEGSRLTVL.

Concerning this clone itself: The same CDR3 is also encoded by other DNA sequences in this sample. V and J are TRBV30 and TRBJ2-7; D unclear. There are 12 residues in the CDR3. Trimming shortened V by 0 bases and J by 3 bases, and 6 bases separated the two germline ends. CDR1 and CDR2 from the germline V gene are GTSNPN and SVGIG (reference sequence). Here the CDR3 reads CAWSVSGYEQYF. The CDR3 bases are TGTGCCTGGAGTGTATCCGGCTACGAGCAGTACTTC.

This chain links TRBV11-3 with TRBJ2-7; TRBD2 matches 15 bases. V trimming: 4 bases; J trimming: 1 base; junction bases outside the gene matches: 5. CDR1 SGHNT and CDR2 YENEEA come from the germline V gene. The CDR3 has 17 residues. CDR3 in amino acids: CASSSGTSGRISYEQYF. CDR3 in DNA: TGTGCCAGCAGCTCAGGGACTAGCGGGAGGATTTCCTACGAGCAGTACTTC.